These 29 T cell receptor beta chains originate from one sample sequenced in a study of long-term antiretroviral therapy in people with HIV. Samples were assayed with immunoSEQ v3.0 at survey level. Some clones are missing from TCRdb's copy, which holds only in-frame ones; the method was immunoSEQ multiplex PCR. The sample consists of almost 20,000 clones, 75% to 85% of them appearing once. The material was unsorted PBMCs, obtained 0.2 years after starting antiretroviral therapy. These receptors all come from a middle-aged woman with HIV.

The chain is built from TRBV5-6 and TRBJ2-7; D gene ambiguous. This CDR3 is 14 amino acids long. V lost 0 bases and J lost 3, with 10 bases in between. Germline V gene lookup returns CDR1 SGHDT and CDR2 YYEEEE. CDR3 nucleotides: TGTGCCAGCAGCTTGGGGTTAGCAAACTACGAGCAGTACTTC. Protein product: CASSLGLANYEQYF.

This clone was observed a handful of times. V is TRBV7-9 and J is TRBJ1-1, with 7 bases lining up with TRBD1. There are 14 residues in the CDR3. Germline V gives CDR1 SEHNR, CDR2 FQNEAQ (reference sequence). J lost 2 bases, V lost 5 bases, and 5 bases had no gene match. CDR3 residues: CASSPRDSNTEAFF. As DNA, the CDR3 is TGTGCCAGCAGCCCCCGGGACAGCAACACTGAAGCTTTCTTT.

The chain recombines TRBV23-1 with TRBJ2-3; the D call may be TRBD1 or TRBD2 (5 bases each). TRBV23-1 is an ORF; its function is uncertain. V lost 2 bases, J lost 6 bases, and 9 bases lay in between. CDR3 length: 13 amino acids. DNA of the CDR3: TGCGCCAGCAGTCAAGGGGACCCCGATACGCAGTATTTT. Its translation is CASSQGDPDTQYF.

This chain uses TRBV7-9 with TRBJ2-3; unclear D gene. In germline, CDR1 is SEHNR, CDR2 FQNEAQ (reference sequence). The V end was cut by 5 bases, the J end by 4 bases, with 13 bases between. CDR3 length equals 14 residues. In DNA form, the CDR3 reads TGTGCCAGCAGCCGAGAGCTGGGCGCAGATACGCAGTATTTT. Translating gives CASSRELGADTQYF.

Here the CDR3 reads CASSPGQLGRDTQYF. CDR3 bases: TGTGCCAGCTCACCAGGACAGTTGGGACGAGATACGCAGTATTTT. This rearrangement joins TRBV18 to TRBJ2-3, with D perhaps matching TRBD1 (6 bases). The CDR3 length is 15 residues. V shed 2 bases and J shed 5 bases, with 14 bases lying between them. Germline V CDR1 and CDR2: KGHSH, LQKENI.

V usage is TRBV7-2 and J usage is TRBJ1-6; D ambiguous. V was pared by 5 bases and J by 8 bases, with 4 bases between. CDR1 is SGHTA, CDR2 FQGNSA, per germline. This CDR3 spans 11 amino acids. The CDR3 region has the DNA TGTGCCAGCAGCCTTGATTCACCCCTCCACTTT. It encodes CASSLDSPLHF.

This chain connects TRBV9 to TRBJ2-7; 10 bases are a match to TRBD1. Germline loops: CDR1 SGDLS, CDR2 YYNGEE. With V trimmed by 0 bases and J by 6 bases, 3 bases remained unmatched. The CDR3 extends over 14 amino acids. The CDR3 nucleotides are TGTGCCAGCAGCGTAGGGTGGACAGGGGGCGAGCAGTACTTC. Translating gives CASSVGWTGGEQYF.

The rearrangement links TRBV2 to TRBJ2-1; D is unclear. V lost 6 bases and J 8 bases, leaving 8 bases between the germline ends. In germline, CDR1 is SNHLY, CDR2 FYNNEI. The CDR3 consists of 11 residues. The CDR3 loop reads CASREIDEQFF. CDR3 DNA sequence: TGTGCCAGCAGGGAGATTGATGAGCAGTTCTTC.

The V call is TRBV4-2, the J call TRBJ2-1; possible D gene TRBD2, 6 bases. This CDR3 spans 15 amino acids. V gave up 7 bases and J gave up 3 bases, with 16 bases separating them. Germline CDR1 reads LGHNA; CDR2 reads YNFKEQ. Here the CDR3 reads CASTPGPGDYNEQFF. CDR3 nucleotides: TGTGCCAGCACCCCGGGGCCGGGGGACTACAATGAGCAGTTCTTC.

This clone was picked up one time. This chain connects TRBV5-4 to TRBJ2-2; 7 bases match TRBD2. Unmatched junction bases numbered 10, after V lost 3 bases and J lost 5 bases. CDR3 length: 16 amino acids. Germline V gene sequence: CDR1 SGHNT, CDR2 YYREEE (reference sequence). This CDR3 is CASSWGGGPRTGELFF. The CDR3 bases are TGTGCCAGCAGCTGGGGGGGAGGGCCGCGAACCGGGGAGCTGTTTTTT.

DNA of the CDR3: TGTGCCTGGAGGAGCGGGGGCGTTTACAATGAGCAGTTCTTC. Its translation: CAWRSGGVYNEQFF. The rearrangement joins TRBV30 to TRBJ2-1, with 8 bases aligning to TRBD2. Trimming removed 3 bases from V and 4 bases from J; junction bases left unmatched: 5. Germline values: CDR1 GTSNPN, CDR2 SVGIG (reference sequence). The CDR3 loop spans 14 amino acids.

This chain uses TRBV5-4 with TRBJ2-2; 8 bases line up with TRBD2. J was trimmed by 0 bases and V by 4 bases; bases with no gene match: 5. Germline V gives CDR1 SGHNT, CDR2 YYREEE (reference sequence). CDR3 length: 16 residues. In nucleotides, the CDR3 is TGTGCCAGCAGCGTGGGACTAGAGTCGAACACCGGGGAGCTGTTTTTT. It specifies CASSVGLESNTGELFF.

V is TRBV7-9 and J is TRBJ2-7; the D is unclear. Germline values: CDR1 SEHNR, CDR2 FQNEAQ (reference sequence). Trimming left V 4 bases short and J 3 bases short, with 13 bases between. This CDR3 is built from 14 residues. The CDR3 DNA sequence: TGTGCCAGCAGCTCAAATCGGGTAATCTACGAGCAGTACTTC. Amino acids: CASSSNRVIYEQYF.

The CDR3 DNA reads TGTGCCAGCAGCTCAAGGTCAGGGCTAGCCAAAAACATTCAGTACTTC. Translation gives CASSSRSGLAKNIQYF. This chain connects TRBV11-3 to TRBJ2-4; TRBD1 is a possible D gene (5 bases). The ends were cut back, 4 bases at V and 0 bases at J, with 13 bases in the middle. The germline V gene encodes CDR1 SGHNT and CDR2 YENEEA. This CDR3 has 16 amino acids.

As DNA, the CDR3 is TGTGCCAGCAGCTTGTGGCTAGCGGGAAGTAGGGGGTCCACAGATACGCAGTATTTT. It codes for CASSLWLAGSRGSTDTQYF. This sequence joins TRBV5-8 and TRBJ2-3, with 9 nucleotides matching TRBD2. Germline-derived CDR1 and CDR2 are SGHTS and YDEGEE. After removal of 1 base from V and 2 bases from J, the junction contained 14 bases not matched to a gene. The CDR3 covers 19 residues.

The chain has TRBV18 and TRBJ1-2, with D possibly TRBD1 on 6 matching bases. Germline values: CDR1 KGHSH, CDR2 LQKENI. The CDR3 totals 14 residues. V was trimmed by 1 base and J by 8 bases, leaving 14 bases between them. CDR3 nucleotides: TGTGCCAGCTCACCACGGCCAGGGGAAGGAGGCTACACCTTC. This translates into CASSPRPGEGGYTF.

The rearrangement links TRBV29-1 to TRBJ1-1; possibly TRBD1 for D (5 bases). V lost 4 bases, J lost 0 bases, and 15 bases lay in between. Germline V CDR1 and CDR2: SQVTM, ANQGSEA. The CDR3 consists of 15 residues. CDR3 region: CSVAPGWGMNTEAFF. CDR3 bases: TGCAGCGTTGCACCTGGGTGGGGGATGAACACTGAAGCTTTCTTT.

The chain uses TRBV4-1 and TRBJ2-7, with TRBD2 matching over 7 bases. Losses at the gene ends were 4 bases for V and 4 bases for J; bases not matched to a gene: 7. Germline V gene lookup returns CDR1 MGHRA and CDR2 YSYEKL. The CDR3 covers 14 residues. The CDR3 protein is CASSPTSQLYEQYF. The CDR3 nucleotides are TGCGCCAGCAGCCCGACTAGCCAGCTTTACGAGCAGTACTTC.

The chain is built from TRBV29-1 and TRBJ2-1, with 8 positions matching TRBD2. The CDR3 contains 14 residues. Germline V CDR1 and CDR2: SQVTM, ANQGSEA. After removal of 7 bases from V and 4 bases from J, the junction contained 9 bases not matched to a gene. CDR3 DNA sequence: TGCAGCGCCCGGGGACTAGGATTATACAATGAGCAGTTCTTC. Protein: CSARGLGLYNEQFF.

The gene calls are TRBV11-2 and TRBJ1-5; the D is unclear. Germline values: CDR1 SGHAT, CDR2 FQNNGV. This CDR3 spans 13 amino acids. V lost 4 bases to trimming and J lost 5 bases, with 9 bases between them. CDR3: CASSSEADQPQHF. CDR3 nucleotides: TGTGCCAGCAGCTCTGAGGCAGATCAGCCCCAGCATTTT.

V and J are TRBV9 and TRBJ2-7, with TRBD1 matching 7 bases. In germline, CDR1 is SGDLS, CDR2 YYNGEE. This CDR3 region has 14 residues. The trim removed 4 bases at V and 6 bases at J, leaving 10 bases unmatched. CDR3 sequence reads: CASSPSTGLGEQYF. CDR3 nucleotide sequence: TGTGCCAGCAGCCCCTCGACAGGGCTCGGCGAGCAGTACTTC.

This clone was seen only once. This chain links TRBV25-1 with TRBJ1-1; D might be TRBD1 (6 bases). The CDR3 is 14 amino acids. Per germline, CDR1 MGHDK and CDR2 SYGVNS. V lost 8 bases and J 5 bases, leaving 18 bases between the germline ends. The CDR3: CASLPGGQFTEAFF. The CDR3 region has the DNA TGTGCCAGCCTCCCGGGGGGGCAGTTTACTGAAGCTTTCTTT.

This clone turned up a few times. The CDR3 here is CASSPGGKDTEAFF. The DNA for the CDR3 is TGTGCCAGCAGCCCAGGGGGCAAGGACACTGAAGCTTTCTTT. The rearrangement links TRBV7-6 to TRBJ1-1; TRBD1 matches 8 bases. CDR1 SGHVS and CDR2 FNYEAQ come from the germline V gene. The CDR3 is 14 amino acids. J gave up 3 bases and V 5 bases, and 5 bases lay outside the gene matches.

CDR3 region: CASSAGWGRESYNEQFF. The CDR3 DNA is TGTGCCAGCTCAGCGGGTTGGGGGAGGGAGTCCTACAATGAGCAGTTCTTC. V usage is TRBV27 and J usage is TRBJ2-1; 7 positions agree with TRBD2. Trimming took 8 bases from V and 1 from J; bases not matched to a gene: 14. The CDR3 is made up of 17 amino acids. CDR1 and CDR2 (germline): MNHEY, SMNVEV (reference sequence).

The chain recombines TRBV30 with TRBJ2-4, with 10 bases aligning to TRBD1. The CDR3 consists of 16 residues. Germline CDR1 reads GTSNPN; CDR2 reads SVGIG (reference sequence). J lost 9 bases, V lost 0 bases, and 11 bases had no gene match. The CDR3 spells CAWSVQSGTGERIQYF. CDR3 DNA: TGTGCCTGGAGTGTACAGTCGGGGACAGGGGAGCGCATTCAGTACTTC.

The chain recombines TRBV15 with TRBJ1-2; maybe TRBD1 (6 bases). V was trimmed by 1 base and J by 5 bases, leaving 11 bases between them. The CDR3 is made up of 14 amino acids. The germline V gene has CDR1 LNHNV and CDR2 YYDKDF (reference sequence). CDR3 nucleotide sequence: TGTGCCACCAGCAGAGCCTTGGACAGTTATGGCTACACCTTC. Protein sequence: CATSRALDSYGYTF.

This clone was observed a few times. The chain couples TRBV30 to TRBJ2-7; TRBD1 matches 8 bases. Looked up from germline, CDR1 is GTSNPN and CDR2 is SVGIG (reference sequence). The CDR3 runs 14 residues. After removal of 0 bases from V and 2 bases from J, the junction contained 3 bases not matched to a gene. CDR3 protein: CAWSVGTGAYEQYF. The DNA for the CDR3 is TGTGCCTGGAGTGTTGGGACAGGCGCCTACGAGCAGTACTTC.

The genes are TRBV5-5 and TRBJ2-7; D is unresolved. The CDR3 runs 13 residues. The germline V and J ends were trimmed by 4 bases and 2 bases, with 10 bases remaining between them. In germline, CDR1 is SGHKS, CDR2 YYEKEE (reference sequence). The CDR3: CASSDGPAYEQYF. The CDR3 bases are TGTGCCAGCAGCGACGGGCCTGCCTACGAGCAGTACTTC.

V gene TRBV19 combines with J gene TRBJ1-2; no clear D gene. The CDR3 has 17 residues. The V end was cut by 5 bases, the J end by 1 base, with 20 bases between. Germline lookup yields CDR1 LNHDA and CDR2 SQIVND (reference sequence). The CDR3 DNA reads TGTGCCAGTAGTTTCTTTCTTGAACAGTCCGTTAACTATGGCTACACCTTC. Amino acid sequence: CASSFFLEQSVNYGYTF. The full variable domain, with the rest looked up from reference TRBV19 and TRBJ1-2, is DGGITQSPKYLFRKEGQNVTLSCEQNLNHDAMYWYRQDPGQGLRLIYYSQIVNDFQKGDIAEGYSVSREKKESFPLTVTSAQKNPTAFYLCASSFFLEQSVNYGYTFGSGTRLTVV.